This entry concerns a single TCR beta chain. What it binds is not known. The CDR3 extends 3 residues past the end of the read, so its final part is completed from the germline J gene. The entry originates in a study of T cells in women clearing cervical HPV infection. Study-level results: T-cell numbers per sample were unknown and may explain richness differences. CIN3+ cases had significantly higher TCR richness than controls; evenness did not differ. Cases carried less TRBV6-7 than controls: approximately 0.1% versus 0.16%.

The V segment lost 5 bases and the J segment 3 bases; nucleotides outside the gene matches: 8. The CDR3 is 17 amino acids. The germline gives CDR1 SGHRS, CDR2 YFSETQ. immunoSEQ multiplex PCR used an average of about 1,200 ng genomic DNA. Assay used: immunoSEQ multiplex PCR; TCRdb lists only in-frame clones, some missing. Its clone listing holds over 30,000 clones. This TCR came from a woman between 18 and 69 years old with a cervical HPV16 infection that either progressed to CIN3+ or cleared (not recorded which). The material sequenced was blood buffy coat. The rearrangement links TRBV5-1 to TRBJ2-6; TRBD1 agrees at 10 bases. The CDR3 is CASRRGDRGYGANVLTF. CDR3 DNA, as far as it was read: TGCGCCAGCAGACGGGGGGACAGGGGATATGGGGCCAACGTC.